This section outlines one T cell receptor beta chain sequence together with its context. The target antigen is unknown. Trimming removed 0 bases from V and 0 bases from J, with 9 bases in between. The CDR3 sequence is 15 residues long. Per germline, CDR1 SGHVS and CDR2 FNYEAQ. The data were obtained in a study of cytomegalovirus exposure and HLA in healthy donors. Across the study: Roughly 170 million T cells yielded around 120 million unique TCR beta sequences in earlier analysis. General observations from the study: A later look showed TCR association rates differing by HLA locus, highest for DRB1 and lowest for HLA-C. Accurate prediction of HLA-A and HLA-B alleles (for most subjects) was reportedly achieved from TCR beta sequences. Reportedly, diagnosis of cytomegalovirus status by the classifier showed high specificity and sensitivity.

Primers for the PCR totalled 60 Vbeta and 13 Jbeta. TCRdb's copy holds only in-frame clones and misses some; the assay was immunoSEQ multiplex PCR. The table records about 89,000 clones, 85% of them present only once. The chain recombines TRBV7-6 with TRBJ2-7, with a tentative D call TRBD1 (6 bases). The sequenced sample consisted of PBMCs. The clonotype originates from a man aged 35-49 years in good health and CMV-seropositive. This chain's CDR3 is CASSLAGTTSYEQYF. Here the CDR3 DNA reads TGTGCCAGCAGCTTAGCAGGGACAACCTCCTACGAGCAGTACTTC.